Shown below are 5 T cell receptor beta chains from a single sample sequenced in a study of OX40 agonist ivuxolimab in advanced cancers. The protocol was immunoSEQ multiplex PCR, while the TCRdb copy is restricted to in-frame clones and leaves out a portion. The table lists about 44,000 clones, around 80% of them singletons, with 6% to 7% in the top ten. The sample was CD4+ or CD8+ T cells sorted from blood, taken in a trial of the OX40 agonist ivuxolimab. The receptors were gathered from an adult with an advanced solid tumor such as melanoma, head and neck, liver or kidney cancer.

The chain has TRBV15 and TRBJ1-4; tentatively, D is TRBD1 (6 bases). Per the germline V gene, CDR1 is LNHNV and CDR2 is YYDKDF (reference sequence). This CDR3 region has 17 residues. V gave up 0 bases and J gave up 3 bases, with 14 bases separating them. This CDR3 reads CATSRDKGGMANEKLFF. CDR3 DNA sequence: TGTGCCACCAGCAGAGATAAGGGGGGCATGGCTAATGAAAAACTGTTTTTT.

In DNA, the CDR3 is TGTGCCAGCAGCTCTAGAGTAGCGGGAGATTACGAGCAGTACTTC. Translating it yields CASSSRVAGDYEQYF. The chain employs TRBV7-2 and TRBJ2-7, with TRBD2 matching over 9 bases. CDR3 length equals 15 residues. Germline CDR1 SGHTA, CDR2 FQGNSA. The J segment lost 4 bases and the V segment lost 4 bases, leaving 8 bases of the junction unmatched.

The chain employs TRBV6-5 and TRBJ2-2, with D perhaps matching TRBD2 (5 bases). Germline V lookup: CDR1 MNHEY, CDR2 SVGAGI. Trimming removed 2 bases at V and 7 bases at J, with 5 bases between. This CDR3 comprises 12 residues. Written as DNA, the CDR3 is TGTGCCAGCAGTTACGGAGGCGGGGAGCTGTTTTTT. Residues: CASSYGGGELFF.

V usage is TRBV9 and J usage is TRBJ2-2, with a possible D match to TRBD1 (7 bases). There are 18 residues in the CDR3. V lost 0 bases and J lost 2, with 17 bases in between. The germline gives CDR1 SGDLS, CDR2 YYNGEE. DNA of the CDR3: TGTGCCAGCAGCGTAGGGGAGGTTGGGACAGTTAACACCGGGGAGCTGTTTTTT. Translating gives CASSVGEVGTVNTGELFF.

The chain uses TRBV13 and TRBJ2-6; D is ambiguous. Germline lookup yields CDR1 PRHDT and CDR2 FYEKMQ (reference sequence). The CDR3 sequence is 16 residues long. Deletions cut 3 bases from V and 1 base from J, with 10 bases between. Here the CDR3 DNA reads TGTGCCAGCAGCTTTTTCGGTGGATCTGGGGCCAACGTCCTGACTTTC. Translating it yields CASSFFGGSGANVLTF.